This TCR beta chain was recorded in a study of T cells in Graves' hyperthyroidism and ophthalmopathy. Diagnosis of hyperthyroidism was new in patients aged 18 to 65, and its duration was under 2 months. Exclusion of a patient resulted from uncontrolled infection, other autoimmune disease, pregnancy or lactation. On the basis of clinical symptoms, serum thyroxine and TRAb, thyroid ultrasound and orbital computed tomography, diagnoses were made. Authors of the study amplified TCR beta CDR3 regions from RNA transcripts. Researchers ran a first-round RT-PCR on the TCR CDR3 using the HTBI primer set. One entry per CDR3 protein, called by TCRdb with MiXCR from the multiplex PCR reads. The sample shows roughly 400,000 distinct CDR3 sequences, around a sixth of them seen only once. V lost 4 bases and J 3 bases, leaving 10 bases between the germline ends. This CDR3 is built from 13 residues. In germline, CDR1 is MNHEY, CDR2 SMNVEV (reference sequence).

There are many counts of this clonotype. Sequencing input: blood. The rearrangement joins TRBV27 to TRBJ2-7; perhaps D is TRBD1 or TRBD2 (5 bases each). The sequence was obtained from a woman younger than 30 with Graves' hyperthyroidism that later progressed to Graves' ophthalmopathy. CDR3 sequence reads: CASSSRGGYEQYF. DNA of the CDR3: TGTGCCAGCAGTTCCCGTGGGGGCTACGAGCAGTACTTC.